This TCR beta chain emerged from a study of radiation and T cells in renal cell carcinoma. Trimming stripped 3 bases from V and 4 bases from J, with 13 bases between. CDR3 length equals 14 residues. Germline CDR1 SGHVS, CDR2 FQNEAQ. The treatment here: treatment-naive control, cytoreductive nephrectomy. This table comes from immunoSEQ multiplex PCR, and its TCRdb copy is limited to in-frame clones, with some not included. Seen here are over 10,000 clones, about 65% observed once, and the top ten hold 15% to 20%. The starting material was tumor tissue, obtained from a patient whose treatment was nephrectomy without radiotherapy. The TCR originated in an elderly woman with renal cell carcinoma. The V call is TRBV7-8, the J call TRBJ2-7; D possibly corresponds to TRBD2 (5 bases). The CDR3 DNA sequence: TGTGCCAGCAGCTTGCTCGGGAATTTGTACGAGCAGTACTTC. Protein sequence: CASSLLGNLYEQYF.